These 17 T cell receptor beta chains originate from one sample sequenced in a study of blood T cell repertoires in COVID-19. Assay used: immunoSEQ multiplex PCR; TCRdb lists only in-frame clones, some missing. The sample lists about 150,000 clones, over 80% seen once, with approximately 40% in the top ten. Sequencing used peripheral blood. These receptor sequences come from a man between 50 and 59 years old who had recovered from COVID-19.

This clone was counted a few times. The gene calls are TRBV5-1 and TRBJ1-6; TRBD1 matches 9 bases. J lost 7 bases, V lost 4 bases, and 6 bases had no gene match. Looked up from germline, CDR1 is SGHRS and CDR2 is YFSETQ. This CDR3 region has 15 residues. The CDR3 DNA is TGCGCCAGCAGCCTAGTAGGACAGGGGAATTCACCCCTCCACTTT. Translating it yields CASSLVGQGNSPLHF.

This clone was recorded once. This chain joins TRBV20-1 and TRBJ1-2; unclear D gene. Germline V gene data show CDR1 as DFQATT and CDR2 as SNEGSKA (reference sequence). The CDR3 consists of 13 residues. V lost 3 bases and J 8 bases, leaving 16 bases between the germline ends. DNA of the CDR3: TGCAGTGCTAGTGCTGGGCGATTGGCCGGCTACACCTTC. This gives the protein CSASAGRLAGYTF.

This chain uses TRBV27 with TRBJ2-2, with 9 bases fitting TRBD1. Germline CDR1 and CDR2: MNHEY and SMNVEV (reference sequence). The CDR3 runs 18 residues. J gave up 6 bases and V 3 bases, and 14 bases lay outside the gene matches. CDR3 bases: TGTGCCAGCAGTTTGTTCCCGGGACAGGGCCCGGGGTCCGGGGAGCTGTTTTTT. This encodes CASSLFPGQGPGSGELFF.

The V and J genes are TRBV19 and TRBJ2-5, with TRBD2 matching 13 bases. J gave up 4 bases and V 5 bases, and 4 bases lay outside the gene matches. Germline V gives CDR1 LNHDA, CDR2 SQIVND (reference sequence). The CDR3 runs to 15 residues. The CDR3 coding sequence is TGTGCCAGTAGTGTCCGACTAGCGGGGGGAGAGACCCAGTACTTC. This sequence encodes CASSVRLAGGETQYF.

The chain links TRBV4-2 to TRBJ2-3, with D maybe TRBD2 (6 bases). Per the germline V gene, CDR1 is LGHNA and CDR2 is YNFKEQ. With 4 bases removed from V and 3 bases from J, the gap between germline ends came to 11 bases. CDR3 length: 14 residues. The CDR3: CASSRPGTTDTQYF. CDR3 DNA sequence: TGTGCCAGCAGCCGCCCCGGGACTACAGATACGCAGTATTTT.

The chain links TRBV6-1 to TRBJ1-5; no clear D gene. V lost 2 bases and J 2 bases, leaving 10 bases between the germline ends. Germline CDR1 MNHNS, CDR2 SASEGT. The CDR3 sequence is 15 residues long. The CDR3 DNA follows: TGTGCCAGCAGTGAACAGGCCCCTGGCAATCAGCCCCAGCATTTT. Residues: CASSEQAPGNQPQHF.

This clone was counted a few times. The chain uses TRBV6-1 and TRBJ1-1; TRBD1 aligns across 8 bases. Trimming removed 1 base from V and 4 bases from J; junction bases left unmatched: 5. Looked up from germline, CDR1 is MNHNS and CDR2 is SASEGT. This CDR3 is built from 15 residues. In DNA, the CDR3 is TGTGCCAGCAGTGAAGGGGACAGGCCGAGCACTGAAGCTTTCTTT. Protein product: CASSEGDRPSTEAFF.

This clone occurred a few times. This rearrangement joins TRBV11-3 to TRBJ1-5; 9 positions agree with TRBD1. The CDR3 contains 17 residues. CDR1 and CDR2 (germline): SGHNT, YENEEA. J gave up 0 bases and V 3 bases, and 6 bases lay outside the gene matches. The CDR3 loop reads CASSFNRQGDSNQPQHF. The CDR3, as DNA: TGTGCCAGCAGCTTCAACCGACAGGGGGATAGCAATCAGCCCCAGCATTTT.

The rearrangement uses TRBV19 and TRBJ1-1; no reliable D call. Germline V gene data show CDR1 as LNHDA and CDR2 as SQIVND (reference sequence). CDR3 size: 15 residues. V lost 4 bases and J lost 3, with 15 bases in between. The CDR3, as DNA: TGTGCCAGTAGTAAGCACCCCAAGGAGGACACTGAAGCTTTCTTT. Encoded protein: CASSKHPKEDTEAFF.

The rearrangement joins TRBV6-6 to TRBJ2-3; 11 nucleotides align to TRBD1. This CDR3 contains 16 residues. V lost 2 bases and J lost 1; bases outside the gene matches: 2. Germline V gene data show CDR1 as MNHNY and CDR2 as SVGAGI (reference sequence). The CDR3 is CASSYPGQGGTDTQYF. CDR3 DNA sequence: TGTGCCAGCAGTTACCCGGGACAGGGGGGCACAGATACGCAGTATTTT.

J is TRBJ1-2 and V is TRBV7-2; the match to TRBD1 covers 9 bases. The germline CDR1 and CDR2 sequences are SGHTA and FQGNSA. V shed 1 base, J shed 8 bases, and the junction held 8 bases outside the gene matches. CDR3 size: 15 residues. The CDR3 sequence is CASSLGKGQGGGYTF. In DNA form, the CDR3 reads TGTGCCAGCAGCTTAGGAAAGGGACAGGGAGGCGGCTACACCTTC.

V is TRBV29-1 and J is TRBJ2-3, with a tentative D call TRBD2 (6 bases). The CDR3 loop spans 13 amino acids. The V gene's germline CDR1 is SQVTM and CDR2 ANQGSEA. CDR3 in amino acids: CTMVQGGSDTQYF. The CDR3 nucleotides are TGCACAATGGTGCAGGGAGGATCAGATACGCAGTATTTT.

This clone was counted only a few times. The CDR3, as DNA: TGTGCCAGCAGTGATAGATGGAGCAATCAGCCCCAGCATTTT. Residues: CASSDRWSNQPQHF. This chain links TRBV2 with TRBJ1-5, with D hard to call. V was shortened by 3 bases and J by 1 base, with 7 bases between the two germline ends. CDR3 size: 14 residues. Germline V gene lookup returns CDR1 SNHLY and CDR2 FYNNEI.

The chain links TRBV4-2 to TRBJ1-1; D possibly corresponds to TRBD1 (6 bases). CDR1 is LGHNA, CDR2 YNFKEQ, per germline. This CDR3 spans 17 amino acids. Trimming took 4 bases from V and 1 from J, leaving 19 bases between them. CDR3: CASSLHIRTETNTEAFF. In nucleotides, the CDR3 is TGTGCCAGCAGCCTACATATTCGGACAGAAACGAACACTGAAGCTTTCTTT.

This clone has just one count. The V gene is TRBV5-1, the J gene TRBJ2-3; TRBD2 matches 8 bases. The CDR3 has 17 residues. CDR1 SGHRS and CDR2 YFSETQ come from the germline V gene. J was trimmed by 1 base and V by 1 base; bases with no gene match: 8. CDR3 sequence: CASSLTSGGQGTDTQYF. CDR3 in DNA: TGCGCCAGCAGCTTGACTTCGGGGGGGCAAGGCACAGATACGCAGTATTTT.

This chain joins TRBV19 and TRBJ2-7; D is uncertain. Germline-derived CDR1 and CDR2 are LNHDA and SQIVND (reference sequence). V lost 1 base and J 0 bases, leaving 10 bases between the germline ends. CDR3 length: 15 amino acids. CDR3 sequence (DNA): TGTGCCAGTAGTATAGTTCCACAGTCCTCCTACGAGCAGTACTTC. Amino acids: CASSIVPQSSYEQYF.

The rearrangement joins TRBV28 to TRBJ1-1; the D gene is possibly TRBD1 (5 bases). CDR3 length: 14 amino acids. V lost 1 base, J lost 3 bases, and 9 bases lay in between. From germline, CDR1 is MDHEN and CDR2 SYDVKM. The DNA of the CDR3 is TGTGCCAGCAGTTTATTGGGCAGGGACACTGAAGCTTTCTTT. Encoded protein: CASSLLGRDTEAFF.